What follows is one TCR beta chain and its context. The CDR3 runs to 16 residues. Trimming removed 1 base from V and 4 bases from J, with 14 bases in between. From germline, CDR1 is ENHRY and CDR2 SYGVKD. The data stem from a study of blood T cell repertoires in COVID-19. For the study at large: COVID-19 samples from acute and convalescent phases originated in the United States, Italy and Spain. PBMCs, B-cell-depleted T cells, or T cells were the source of the cDNA or gDNA that made up the material.

During active infection, Seattle patients enrolled and were then monitored through disease. As processed by the authors: Estimation of nucleated cell counts relied on the amplification of reference gene primers. TCRdb's copy holds only in-frame clones and misses some; the assay was immunoSEQ multiplex PCR. V and J calls and clone size are as listed in that table; D and trimming were resolved from the DNA. The repertoire holds about 330,000 clones, with approximately 90% as singletons. The sequence derives from a man younger than 45 with COVID-19, enrolled during active disease. The sequencing input was peripheral blood. This sequence joins TRBV10-3 and TRBJ2-1, with a weak D call TRBD2 (7 bases). This CDR3 is CAISELGGGSYNEQFF. CDR3 nucleotides: TGTGCCATCAGTGAGTTAGGGGGGGGATCGTACAATGAGCAGTTCTTC.